This T cell receptor beta chain was obtained from a study of T cells in Graves' hyperthyroidism and ophthalmopathy. Findings and caveats of the study: Separating ophthalmopathy from stable hyperthyroidism was achieved by a 13 V-J model.

Points on this clonotype: Its antigen is undetermined.

The V gene lost 5 bases and the J gene lost 4 bases, with 9 bases spanning the gap. Germline CDR1 and CDR2: ENHRY and SYGVKD. The CDR3 length is 13 residues. Amplified regions were TCR beta CDR3 sequences from RNA transcripts. The HTBI primer set served for first-round RT-PCR of the TCR CDR3. TCRdb fed the multiplex PCR reads into MiXCR, producing one record per CDR3 protein. The sample carries hundreds of thousands of distinct CDR3 sequences, just under 45% recorded once. This clonotype originated in an adult man with Graves' disease, either hyperthyroidism or ophthalmopathy (not recorded which). This chain links TRBV10-3 with TRBJ1-5; D unresolved. The sequencing sample was made of peripheral blood or thyroid tissue (not recorded which). The CDR3 bases are TGTGCCATCAGTTTAGGGAGAAATCAGCCCCAGCATTTT. The encoded protein is CAISLGRNQPQHF.